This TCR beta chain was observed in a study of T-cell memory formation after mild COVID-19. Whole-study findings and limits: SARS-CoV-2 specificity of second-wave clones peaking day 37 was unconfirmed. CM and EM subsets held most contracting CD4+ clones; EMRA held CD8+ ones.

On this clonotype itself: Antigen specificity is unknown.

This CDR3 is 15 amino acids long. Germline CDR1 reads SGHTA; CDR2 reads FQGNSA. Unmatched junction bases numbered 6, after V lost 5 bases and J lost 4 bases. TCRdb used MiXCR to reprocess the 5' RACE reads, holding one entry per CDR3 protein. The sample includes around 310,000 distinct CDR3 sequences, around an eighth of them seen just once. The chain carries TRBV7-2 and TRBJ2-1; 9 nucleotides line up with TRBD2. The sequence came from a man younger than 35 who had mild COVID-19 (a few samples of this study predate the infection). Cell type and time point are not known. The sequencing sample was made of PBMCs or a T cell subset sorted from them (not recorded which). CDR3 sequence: CASSPSGGFYNEQFF. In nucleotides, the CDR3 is TGTGCCAGCAGCCCCAGCGGGGGGTTTTACAATGAGCAGTTCTTC.